This TCR beta chain emerged from a study of blood T cell repertoires in COVID-19. Study summary: There were acute and convalescent COVID-19 samples, and they came from the United States, Italy and Spain.

Germline V gene data show CDR1 as SEHNR and CDR2 as FQNEAQ (reference sequence). CDR3 length equals 15 residues. Germline trimming cut 1 base from V and 5 bases from J; bases unmatched to any gene: 2. Participants reported their clinical history, and cohort assignment relied on those reports. Two consecutive negative NP/OP PCR tests, clearance, or resolved symptoms defined Cohort 3 recovery. As handled by the study authors: By means of reference gene primer amplification, nucleated cell counts were estimated. Repertoires were generated with immunoSEQ multiplex PCR, while TCRdb's copy carries only in-frame clones and drops some. Clone size and the V and J calls come from that table; the DNA yielded D and trimming. The sample has some 400,000 clones, nearly 90% seen once.

The chain employs TRBV7-9 and TRBJ1-1; 12 positions match TRBD1. Sequenced input: PBMCs or T cells enriched from blood (not recorded which). The sequence came from a woman between 25 and 40 years old who had recovered from COVID-19. The CDR3 DNA follows: TGTGCCAGCAGCTTAGGGGGACAGGGGGCGACTGAAGCTTTCTTT. As protein: CASSLGGQGATEAFF.